What follows are 8 T cell receptor beta chains derived from one specimen sequenced in a study of vaccination effects on CD4 cells after COVID-19. Following 10 days of culture, CD4+ T cells were isolated. Each participant was given two doses of one vaccine (BNT162b2 or mRNA-1273). These receptors' targets are unknown. Data came from immunoSEQ multiplex PCR; TCRdb stores just in-frame clones and leaves some out. In the table there are about 40,000 clones, around 66% of which are singletons. The source was CD4+ T cells from PBMCs cultured without peptide, collected after COVID-19 vaccination. These receptors all come from a human donor who received a COVID-19 vaccine.

This clone was detected a few times. The CDR3 sequence is CASSSQDRGHYGYTF. For the CDR3, the DNA is TGTGCCAGCAGCTCCCAAGACAGGGGGCACTATGGCTACACCTTC. The chain uses TRBV7-6 and TRBJ1-2; TRBD1 matches 10 bases. V was clipped by 4 bases and J by 3 bases; unmatched bases: 5. CDR3 size: 15 residues. Germline V gives CDR1 SGHVS, CDR2 FNYEAQ.

V is TRBV2 and J is TRBJ1-1; D gene uncertain. Per germline, CDR1 SNHLY and CDR2 FYNNEI. The V end lost 3 bases, the J end lost 8 bases, and 10 bases lay between the germline ends. This CDR3 has 12 residues. The CDR3 region has the DNA TGTGCCAGCAGTGACGTCGGACTGGAAGCTTTCTTT. It specifies CASSDVGLEAFF.

The chain is built from TRBV5-4 and TRBJ2-1; 12 bases fit TRBD1. The V and J ends lost 4 bases and 9 bases, in that order; junction bases with no gene match: 8. CDR3 length: 15 residues. The V gene's germline CDR1 is SGHNT and CDR2 YYREEE (reference sequence). DNA of the CDR3: TGTGCCAGCAGCCCCCGGGACAGGGGGCAAGGTGAGCAGTTCTTC. Amino acid sequence: CASSPRDRGQGEQFF.

The V gene is TRBV19, the J gene TRBJ2-2; possible D gene TRBD1, 6 bases. CDR3 length equals 14 residues. In germline, CDR1 is LNHDA, CDR2 SQIVND (reference sequence). V lost 11 bases and J 4 bases, leaving 17 bases between the germline ends. As DNA, the CDR3 is TGTGCCTCAGACCAGGGGCAGGTCACCGGGGAGCTGTTTTTT. Protein product: CASDQGQVTGELFF. Based on the CDR3 plus reference TRBV19 and TRBJ2-2, the full variable domain is DGGITQSPKYLFRKEGQNVTLSCEQNLNHDAMYWYRQDPGQGLRLIYYSQIVNDFQKGDIAEGYSVSREKKESFPLTVTSAQKNPTAFYLCASDQGQVTGELFFGEGSRLTVL.

This clone was seen a handful of times. J is TRBJ1-5 and V is TRBV4-1; the D is unclear. The CDR3 sequence is 13 residues long. V was trimmed by 0 bases and J by 7 bases, leaving 7 bases between them. Germline CDR1 MGHRA, CDR2 YSYEKL. The CDR3 is CASSQEARQPQHF. The CDR3 region has the DNA TGCGCCAGCAGCCAAGAAGCGAGACAGCCCCAGCATTTT.

V is TRBV3-1 (or the pseudogene TRBV3-2) and J is TRBJ2-7; TRBD1 might be the D (8 bases). Trimming shortened V by 4 bases and J by 4 bases, and 14 bases separated the two germline ends. Germline V gene data show CDR1 as LGHDT and CDR2 as YNNKEL (reference sequence). The CDR3 consists of 14 residues. The CDR3 DNA is TGTGCCAGCAGCCGGAACAGGGGGGGATACGAGCAGTACTTC. Translation gives CASSRNRGGYEQYF.

The V call is TRBV4-1, the J call TRBJ1-4; D uncertain. Trimming removed 5 bases from V and 6 bases from J, with 7 bases in between. The CDR3 totals 12 residues. Germline V gene lookup returns CDR1 MGHRA and CDR2 YSYEKL. The CDR3 nucleotides are TGCGCCAGCAGCGACCCATATGAAAAACTGTTTTTT. It encodes CASSDPYEKLFF.

V gene TRBV5-1 combines with J gene TRBJ2-3, with D hard to call. CDR1 is SGHRS and CDR2 is YFSETQ in the germline V gene. Trimming shortened V by 4 bases and J by 2 bases, and 14 bases separated the two germline ends. The CDR3 consists of 15 residues. The CDR3: CASSGLPGPTDTQYF. The DNA for the CDR3 is TGCGCCAGCAGCGGCCTTCCGGGCCCCACAGATACGCAGTATTTT. The entire variable domain, with the rest obtained from reference TRBV5-1 and TRBJ2-3, is as follows: KAGVTQTPRYLIKTRGQQVTLSCSPISGHRSVSWYQQTPGQGLQFLFEYFSETQRNKGNFPGRFSGRQFSNSRSEMNVSTLELGDSALYLCASSGLPGPTDTQYFGPGTRLTVL.